Listed below are T cell receptor beta chains from one sample, sequenced in a study of T-cell memory formation after mild COVID-19. One entry per CDR3 protein results from TCRdb running MiXCR on the 5' RACE reads. This table holds 270,000 or so distinct CDR3 sequences, over 15% found once. The material sequenced was PBMCs or a T cell subset sorted from them (not recorded which). Source of these receptors: a young man who had mild COVID-19 (a few samples of this study predate the infection). Cell type and time point are not known. Both conserved end residues are trimmed from each CDR3. The D gene is left open where the match is weak.

J | V | D | length | CDR3
TRBJ2-5 | TRBV9 | TRBD2 | 14 | ASSVASGDYQETQY
TRBJ1-1 | TRBV6-5 | TRBD1 | 11 | ASSYSFRDSPF
TRBJ2-2 | TRBV29-1 | - | 11 | SVVWATTGELF
TRBJ2-2 | TRBV29-1 | - | 10 | SAPGGPGELF
TRBJ2-1 | TRBV11-2 | TRBD2 | 15 | ASSLPLAANSYNEQF
TRBJ1-1 | TRBV18 | - | 12 | ASSQVGGNTEAF
TRBJ2-3 | TRBV7-3 | - | 11 | ASSSQGGDTQY
TRBJ1-2 | TRBV4-1 | - | 12 | ASTREGVGYGYT
TRBJ2-1 | TRBV4-3 | - | 16 | ASSQGWAVQGIPDEQF
TRBJ1-3 | TRBV18 | - | 10 | ASSAERNTIY
TRBJ2-6 | TRBV20-1 | - | 12 | SARLSSGANVLT
TRBJ1-6 | TRBV6-2/TRBV6-3 | - | 14 | ASSYPLQESGSPLH
TRBJ1-2 | TRBV3-1 | TRBD1 | 13 | ASSLLLTGTDGYT
TRBJ2-5 | TRBV7-8 | TRBD2 | 14 | ASSPRTTGGTETQY
TRBJ2-2 | TRBV19 | - | 11 | ASSRVMTGELF
TRBJ2-7 | TRBV20-1 | TRBD2 | 11 | SGKAGDPYEQY
TRBJ2-7 | TRBV20-1 | - | 13 | SASASGIGLREQY
TRBJ2-7 | TRBV12-3/TRBV12-4 | - | 12 | ASSLVQGWSEQY
TRBJ1-1 | TRBV4-3 | - | 12 | ASSQVRGTTEAF
TRBJ2-5 | TRBV7-9 | TRBD2 | 15 | ASSTPGLAGAQETQY
TRBJ1-1 | TRBV7-7 | TRBD1 | 11 | ASSIGQGTEAF
TRBJ1-3 | TRBV9 | - | 11 | ASSVSSGNTIY
TRBJ2-3 | TRBV20-1 | TRBD1 | 13 | SARGWTGGADTQY
TRBJ1-6 | TRBV7-2 | - | 10 | ASTQGYSPLH
TRBJ2-3 | TRBV5-1 | - | 13 | ASSLAVRGSDTQY
TRBJ2-7 | TRBV10-3 | TRBD2 | 11 | AISQGTSGGQY
TRBJ1-2 | TRBV12-3/TRBV12-4 | TRBD1 | 11 | ASRPDRVDGYT
TRBJ2-1 | TRBV20-1 | - | 12 | SARGLELRNEQF
TRBJ2-1 | TRBV20-1 | TRBD1 | 12 | SASDRGNYNEQF
TRBJ2-5 | TRBV5-1 | - | 12 | ASSAYSYQETQY
TRBJ2-3 | TRBV6-2/TRBV6-3 | TRBD2 | 9 | ASNSGGAWY
TRBJ2-1 | TRBV5-1 | TRBD2 | 15 | ASSPSSGGTSYNEQF
TRBJ2-7 | TRBV6-5 | - | 11 | ASSYSYSYEQY
TRBJ2-1 | TRBV20-1 | TRBD2 | 13 | SATIAGGNNNEQF
TRBJ1-1 | TRBV7-9 | - | 14 | ASSLRAPGPTAKAF
TRBJ2-7 | TRBV5-1 | TRBD1 | 11 | ASSLTGGSEQY
TRBJ1-1 | TRBV7-2 | - | 12 | ASSAKRGETEAF